The clone carrying this TCR beta chain appeared many times. TCRdb fed the reads into MiXCR, producing one record per CDR3 protein. Of some 280,000 distinct CDR3 sequences listed, roughly 15% are singletons. V lost 8 bases and J lost 3, with 14 bases in between. CDR1 SGHTA and CDR2 FQGNSA come from the germline V gene. The CDR3 is 13 residues long. The data were obtained in a study of T cell repertoires in cytomegalovirus infection. The sample comprised PBMCs. This chain joins TRBV7-2 and TRBJ2-7; tentatively, D is TRBD1 (5 bases). The receptor comes from a human donor in good health (CMV status not recorded). Some clones in this sample may be carry-over from other donors' samples. The CDR3 DNA is TGTGCCAGCGGCCCGACAGCTTACTACGAGCAGTACTTC. Translating gives CASGPTAYYEQYF.